What follows describes a single TCR beta chain. Antigen unknown. The data originate from a study of response to subunit inactivated influenza vaccine. Notes on the study in general: The authors suggested that few new T cells are recruited per seasonal influenza vaccination.

The CDR3 consists of 16 residues. V dropped 6 bases and J dropped 0; count of bases not matched to a gene: 12. The germline gives CDR1 DFQATT, CDR2 SNEGSKA (reference sequence). TCRdb ran MiXCR on the RT-PCR reads and lists one entry per CDR3 protein. The sample yields roughly 630,000 distinct CDR3 sequences, around 13% seen once. Source: PBMCs from blood, taken 14 to 15 days before vaccination. V and J are TRBV20-1 and TRBJ2-5; 8 bases fit TRBD2. This clonotype originated in a man in his fifties who received an inactivated influenza vaccine. The CDR3 DNA reads TGCAGTGCCGTCGTCTTCAGCGGGGGCAACCAAGAGACCCAGTACTTC. Protein product: CSAVVFSGGNQETQYF.